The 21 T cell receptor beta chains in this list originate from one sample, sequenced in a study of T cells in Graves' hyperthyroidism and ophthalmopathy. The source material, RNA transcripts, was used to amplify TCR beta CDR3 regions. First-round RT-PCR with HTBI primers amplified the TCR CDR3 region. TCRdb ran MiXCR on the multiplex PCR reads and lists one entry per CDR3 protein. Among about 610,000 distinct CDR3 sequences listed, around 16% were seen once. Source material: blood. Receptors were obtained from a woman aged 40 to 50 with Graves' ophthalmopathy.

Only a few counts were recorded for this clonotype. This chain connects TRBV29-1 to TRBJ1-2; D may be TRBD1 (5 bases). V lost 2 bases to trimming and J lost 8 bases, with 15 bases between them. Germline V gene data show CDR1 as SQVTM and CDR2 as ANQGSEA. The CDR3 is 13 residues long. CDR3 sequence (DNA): TGCAGCGTTGAATCGGGCGGGGGATGGGGCTACACCTTC. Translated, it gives CSVESGGGWGYTF.

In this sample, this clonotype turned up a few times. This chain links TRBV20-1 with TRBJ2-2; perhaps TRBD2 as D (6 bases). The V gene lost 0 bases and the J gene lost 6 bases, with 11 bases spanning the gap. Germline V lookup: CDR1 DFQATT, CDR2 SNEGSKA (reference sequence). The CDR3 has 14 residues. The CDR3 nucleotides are TGCAGTGCTAGAGACAAAGGCGGGGCCGGGGAGCTGTTTTTT. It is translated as CSARDKGGAGELFF.

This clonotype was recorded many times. CDR3 sequence: CASSPMSPSTDTQYF. Written as DNA, the CDR3 is TGTGCCAGCTCACCGATGTCCCCCAGCACAGATACGCAGTATTTT. This sequence joins TRBV18 and TRBJ2-3; no reliable D call. The V gene's germline CDR1 is KGHSH and CDR2 LQKENI. Trimming took off 3 bases at V and 0 bases at J, with 10 bases between the two ends. This CDR3 has 15 residues.

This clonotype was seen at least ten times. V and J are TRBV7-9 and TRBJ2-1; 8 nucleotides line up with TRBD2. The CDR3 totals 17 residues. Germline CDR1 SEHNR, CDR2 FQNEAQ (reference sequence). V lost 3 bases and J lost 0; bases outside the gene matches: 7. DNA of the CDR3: TGTGCCAGCAGCTTCGATGGACTAGCCCGCTCCTACAATGAGCAGTTCTTC. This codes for CASSFDGLARSYNEQFF. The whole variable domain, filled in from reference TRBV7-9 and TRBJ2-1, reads DTGVSQNPRHKITKRGQNVTFRCDPISEHNRLYWYRQTLGQGPEFLTYFQNEAQLEKSRLLSDRFSAERPKGSFSTLEIQRTEQGDSAMYLCASSFDGLARSYNEQFFGPGTRLTVL.

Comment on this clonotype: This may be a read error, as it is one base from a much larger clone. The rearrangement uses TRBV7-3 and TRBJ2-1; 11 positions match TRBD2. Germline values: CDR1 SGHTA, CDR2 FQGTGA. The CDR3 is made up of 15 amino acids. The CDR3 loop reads CAISSTSGTYNEQFF. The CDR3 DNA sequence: TGTGCCATCAGCTCGACTAGCGGGACTTACAATGAGCAGTTCTTC.

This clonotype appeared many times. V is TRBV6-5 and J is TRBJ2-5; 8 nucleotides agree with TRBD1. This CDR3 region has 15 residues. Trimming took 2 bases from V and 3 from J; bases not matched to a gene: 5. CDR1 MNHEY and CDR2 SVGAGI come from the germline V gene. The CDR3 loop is CASSYLGTGEETQYF. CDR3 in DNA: TGTGCCAGCAGTTACCTCGGGACAGGAGAAGAGACCCAGTACTTC.

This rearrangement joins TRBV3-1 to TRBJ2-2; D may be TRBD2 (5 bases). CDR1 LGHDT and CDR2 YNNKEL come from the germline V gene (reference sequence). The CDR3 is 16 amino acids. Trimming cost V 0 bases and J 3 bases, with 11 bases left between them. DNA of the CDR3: TGTGCCAGCAGCCAAGATTGGTCGGGGTACACCGGGGAGCTGTTTTTT. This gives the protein CASSQDWSGYTGELFF.

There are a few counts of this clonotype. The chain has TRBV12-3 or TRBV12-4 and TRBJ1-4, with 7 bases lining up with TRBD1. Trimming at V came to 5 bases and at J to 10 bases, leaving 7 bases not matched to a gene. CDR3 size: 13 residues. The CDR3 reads CASSPRQGGKLFF. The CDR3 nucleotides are TGTGCCAGCAGTCCCCGACAGGGCGGAAAACTGTTTTTT.

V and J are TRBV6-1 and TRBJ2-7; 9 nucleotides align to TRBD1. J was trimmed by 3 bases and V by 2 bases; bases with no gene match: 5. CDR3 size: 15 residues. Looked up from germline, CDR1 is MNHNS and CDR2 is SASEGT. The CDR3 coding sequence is TGTGCCAGCAGTGAACCAGGACAGGGGTTCTACGAGCAGTACTTC. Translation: CASSEPGQGFYEQYF.

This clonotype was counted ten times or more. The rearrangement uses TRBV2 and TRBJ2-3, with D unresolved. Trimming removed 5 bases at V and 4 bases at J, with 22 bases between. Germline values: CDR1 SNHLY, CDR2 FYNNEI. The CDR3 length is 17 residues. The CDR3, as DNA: TGTGCCAGCAGTCGGGCCCCTCCCTCGGGTAAGGCAGATACGCAGTATTTT. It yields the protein CASSRAPPSGKADTQYF.

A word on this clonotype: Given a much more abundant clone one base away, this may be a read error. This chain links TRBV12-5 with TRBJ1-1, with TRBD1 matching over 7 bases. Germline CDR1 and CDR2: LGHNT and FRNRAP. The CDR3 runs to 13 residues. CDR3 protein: CASRDSWNTEASF. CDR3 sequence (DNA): TGTGCTAGCCGGGACAGCTGGAACACTGAAGCTTCCTTT.

The DNA for the CDR3 is TGCAGTGCTATCCCGCACAAGAACACTGAAGCTTTCTTT. It specifies CSAIPHKNTEAFF. The chain joins TRBV20-1 to TRBJ1-1; D uncertain. V was shortened by 4 bases and J by 1 base, with 10 bases between the two germline ends. The CDR3 is 13 residues long. From germline, CDR1 is DFQATT and CDR2 SNEGSKA (reference sequence).

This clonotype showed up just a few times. CDR3 protein: CASSPEIGLINEQFF. CDR3 coding DNA: TGTGCCAGCAGCCCCGAGATAGGACTAATCAATGAGCAGTTCTTC. The chain combines TRBV7-3 with TRBJ2-1; D is possibly TRBD2 (6 bases). Between the trimmed V and J ends, which lost 5 bases and 6 bases, there was a span of 17 bases. Germline values: CDR1 SGHTA, CDR2 FQGTGA. The CDR3 extends over 15 amino acids.

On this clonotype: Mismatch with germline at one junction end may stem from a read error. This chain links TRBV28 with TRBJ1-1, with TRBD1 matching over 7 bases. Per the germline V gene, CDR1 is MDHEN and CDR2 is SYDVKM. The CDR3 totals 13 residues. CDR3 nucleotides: TGTGCCAGCAGTTTACGGCGGGAAGGGGGCCGACTCTTT. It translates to CASSLRREGGRLF.

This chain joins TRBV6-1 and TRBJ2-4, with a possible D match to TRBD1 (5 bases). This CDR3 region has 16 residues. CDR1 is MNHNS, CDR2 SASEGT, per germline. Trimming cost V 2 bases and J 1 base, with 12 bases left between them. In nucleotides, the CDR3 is TGTGCCAGCAGTGAAAGTCCAGGGCCCGCCAAAAACATTCAGTACTTC. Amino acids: CASSESPGPAKNIQYF.

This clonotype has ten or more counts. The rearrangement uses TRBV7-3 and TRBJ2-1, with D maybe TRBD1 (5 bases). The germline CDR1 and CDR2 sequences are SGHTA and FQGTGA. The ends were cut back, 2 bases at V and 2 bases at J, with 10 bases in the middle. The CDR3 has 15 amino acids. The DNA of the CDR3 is TGTGCCAGCAGCTTAGACAGTGCCCCCTACAATGAGCAGTTCTTC. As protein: CASSLDSAPYNEQFF.

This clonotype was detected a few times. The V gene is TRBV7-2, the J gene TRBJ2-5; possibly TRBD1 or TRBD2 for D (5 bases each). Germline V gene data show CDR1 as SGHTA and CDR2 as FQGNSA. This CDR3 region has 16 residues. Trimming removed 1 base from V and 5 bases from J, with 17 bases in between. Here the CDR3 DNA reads TGTGCCAGCAGCTTAGGGGGGTCCACCGTAGGGGAGACCCAGTACTTC. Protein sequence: CASSLGGSTVGETQYF. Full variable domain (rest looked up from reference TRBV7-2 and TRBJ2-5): GAGVSQSPSNKVTEKGKDVELRCDPISGHTALYWYRQSLGQGLEFLIYFQGNSAPDKSGLPSDRFSAERTGGSVSTLTIQRTQQEDSAVYLCASSLGGSTVGETQYFGPGTRLLVL.

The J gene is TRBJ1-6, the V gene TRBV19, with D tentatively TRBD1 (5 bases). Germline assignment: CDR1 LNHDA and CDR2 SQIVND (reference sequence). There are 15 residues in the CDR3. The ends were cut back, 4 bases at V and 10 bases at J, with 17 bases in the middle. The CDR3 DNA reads TGTGCCAGTAGTACCGGGCTCCTTGGGGGATCACCCCTCCACTTT. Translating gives CASSTGLLGGSPLHF.

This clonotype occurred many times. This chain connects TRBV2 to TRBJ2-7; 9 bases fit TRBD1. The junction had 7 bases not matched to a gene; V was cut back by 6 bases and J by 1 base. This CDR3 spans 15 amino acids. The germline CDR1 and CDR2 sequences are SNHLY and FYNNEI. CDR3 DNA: TGTGCCAGCAGCAAACAGGGGGCCGTGTCCTACGAGCAGTACTTC. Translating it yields CASSKQGAVSYEQYF.

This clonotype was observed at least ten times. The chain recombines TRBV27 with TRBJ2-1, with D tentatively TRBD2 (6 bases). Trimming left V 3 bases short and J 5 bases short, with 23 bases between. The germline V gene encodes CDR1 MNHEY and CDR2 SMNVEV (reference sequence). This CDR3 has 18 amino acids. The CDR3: CASSFRVGGATLNNEQFF. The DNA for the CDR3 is TGTGCCAGCAGTTTTCGGGTCGGCGGGGCCACACTTAACAATGAGCAGTTCTTC.

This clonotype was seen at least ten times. The CDR3 loop reads CASSPLTAGELFF. The CDR3 region has the DNA TGTGCCAGCAGTCCACTGACAGCCGGGGAGCTGTTTTTT. The chain carries TRBV28 and TRBJ2-2; possible D gene TRBD1, 5 bases. With 5 bases removed from V and 6 bases from J, the gap between germline ends came to 10 bases. The CDR3 runs 13 residues. Germline CDR1 MDHEN, CDR2 SYDVKM.